The 10 T cell receptor beta chains reported below all come from one sample, sequenced in a study of T cell responses to AZD1222 COVID-19 vaccine. Sequencing was performed with immunoSEQ multiplex PCR; in TCRdb, only in-frame clones are kept and a portion is missing. The sample yields approximately 130,000 clones, 70% to 90% seen once. The input for sequencing was peripheral blood, taken on day 0 of AZD1222 vaccination. Receptors were obtained from an adult in good health.

The chain employs TRBV4-2 and TRBJ1-1; D not certain. The CDR3 totals 16 residues. Germline V gene lookup returns CDR1 LGHNA and CDR2 YNFKEQ. Trimming took off 4 bases at V and 0 bases at J, with 15 bases between the two ends. CDR3 protein: CASSPHSPQLNTEAFF. As DNA, the CDR3 is TGTGCCAGCAGCCCTCATTCCCCACAGTTGAACACTGAAGCTTTCTTT.

The chain recombines TRBV5-1 with TRBJ1-2; 7 bases agree with TRBD1. The germline V gene has CDR1 SGHRS and CDR2 YFSETQ. The CDR3 is 13 amino acids. J gave up 6 bases and V 1 base, and 3 bases lay outside the gene matches. The CDR3 DNA reads TGCGCCAGCAGCTTGCCAGGGGGAGATGGCTACACCTTC. Translation gives CASSLPGGDGYTF.

The rearrangement joins TRBV6-5 to TRBJ1-6; D gene uncertain. V was trimmed by 11 bases and J by 1 base, leaving 12 bases between them. CDR3 size: 14 residues. The germline V gene has CDR1 MNHEY and CDR2 SVGAGI. The CDR3 DNA reads as TGTGCCCCGAAGAAGGGTTCCTATAATTCACCCCTCCACTTT. Translation gives CAPKKGSYNSPLHF.

This clone occurred a few times. This CDR3 is CASRNRGNTEAFF. The CDR3 DNA sequence: TGTGCCAGCAGGAACCGGGGGAACACTGAAGCTTTCTTT. The gene calls are TRBV27 and TRBJ1-1; D not certain. The V end was cut by 6 bases, the J end by 1 base, with 9 bases between. From germline, CDR1 is MNHEY and CDR2 SMNVEV (reference sequence). The length of the CDR3 is 13 residues.

The chain is built from TRBV27 and TRBJ1-6; 11 nucleotides line up with TRBD1. J gave up 14 bases and V 5 bases, and 11 bases lay outside the gene matches. The CDR3 consists of 15 residues. Germline assignment: CDR1 MNHEY and CDR2 SMNVEV (reference sequence). The CDR3 DNA is TGTGCCAGCAGTGGGCGGACAGGGGGCGTTCAGGCCCTCCACTTT. The encoded protein is CASSGRTGGVQALHF.

V gene TRBV6-5 combines with J gene TRBJ1-5; no definite D call. The CDR3 length is 13 residues. With 10 bases removed from V and 0 bases from J, the gap between germline ends came to 10 bases. Germline V gives CDR1 MNHEY, CDR2 SVGAGI. As DNA, the CDR3 is TGTGCCAACATTGTAACTAGCAATCAGCCCCAGCATTTT. Protein product: CANIVTSNQPQHF.

The V gene is TRBV6-5, the J gene TRBJ2-7, with TRBD1 matching 7 bases. Germline values: CDR1 MNHEY, CDR2 SVGAGI. Trimming took 6 bases from V and 2 from J; bases not matched to a gene: 10. The CDR3 loop spans 15 amino acids. The CDR3, as DNA: TGTGCCAGCAGCCTCACGGACAGGAAGACCTACGAGCAGTACTTC. This sequence encodes CASSLTDRKTYEQYF.

V usage is TRBV2 and J usage is TRBJ2-1; 13 bases line up with TRBD2. Germline CDR1 is SNHLY and CDR2 is FYNNEI. This CDR3 has 16 residues. Losses at the gene ends were 8 bases for V and 3 bases for J; bases not matched to a gene: 7. DNA of the CDR3: TGTGCCAGCCAAGCGAGGACTAGCGGGGGCTACAATGAGCAGTTCTTC. This codes for CASQARTSGGYNEQFF.

This clone appeared once. CDR3 DNA sequence: TGTGCCAGCAGTTACTCTTTACAGGGGGGTTACGGCTACACCTTC. This translates into CASSYSLQGGYGYTF. The chain combines TRBV6-5 with TRBJ1-2, with 8 bases lining up with TRBD1. Germline values: CDR1 MNHEY, CDR2 SVGAGI. There are 15 residues in the CDR3. With 0 bases clipped from V and 8 bases from J, the junction kept 8 bases outside the gene matches.

The CDR3 nucleotides read TGTGCCATCTCGCGGGACCTCAGCTCCTACGAGCAGTACTTC. Its protein product is CAISRDLSSYEQYF. The chain couples TRBV10-3 to TRBJ2-7, with a weak D call TRBD2 (6 bases). Germline V gene data show CDR1 as ENHRY and CDR2 as SYGVKD. The ends were cut back, 8 bases at V and 0 bases at J, with 14 bases in the middle. This CDR3 is 14 amino acids long.